The present T cell receptor (beta chain) was sequenced within a study of esophageal squamous cell carcinoma under preoperative chemotherapy. Study-level background: Both tumor-infiltrating lymphocytes and peripheral blood T cells were profiled. Findings of the study overall: Tumor-infiltrating lymphocytes showed no significant post-chemotherapy TCR diversity increase, unlike peripheral T cells. Post-treatment tumor-infiltrating lymphocytes appeared partly derived from peripheral T cells migrating into the tumor. Abundant clones tended to shrink rather than expand after paclitaxel-nedaplatin.

With regard to this clonotype: Its antigen remains unknown.

Germline loops: CDR1 MNHNS, CDR2 SASEGT. J gave up 6 bases and V 6 bases, and 10 bases lay outside the gene matches. The CDR3 contains 14 residues. The time point denotes: after preoperative PTX-NDP chemotherapy. TCRdb recomputed calls from the PCR reads with MiXCR, one row per CDR3 protein. The sample has 32,000 or so distinct CDR3 sequences, 52% seen once. This rearrangement joins TRBV6-1 to TRBJ2-5, with TRBD2 identical over 7 bases. The sequence came from a human donor with esophageal squamous cell carcinoma. The donor label of this sample is uncertain. This sample was obtained from a patient given preoperative chemotherapy. The DNA for the CDR3 is TGTGCCAGCAGGGTGGGAGGGCCATCTAAGACCCAGTACTTC. This translates into CASRVGGPSKTQYF.